This T cell receptor beta chain was recorded in a study of cytomegalovirus exposure and HLA in healthy donors. This table comes from immunoSEQ multiplex PCR, and its TCRdb copy is limited to in-frame clones, with some not included. In the table there are about 260,000 clones, around 91% of which are singletons. Per the germline V gene, CDR1 is MDHEN and CDR2 is SYDVKM. V was shortened by 10 bases and J by 0 bases, with 22 bases between the two germline ends. This CDR3 comprises 16 residues. V is TRBV28 and J is TRBJ2-7; D possibly uses TRBD1 or TRBD2 (5 bases each). The sequenced sample consisted of PBMCs. The sequence derives from a woman aged 25 to 39 in good health and CMV-seronegative. The CDR3 sequence is CATQWGPDYPSYEQYF. The CDR3 DNA reads TGTGCCACCCAGTGGGGCCCCGACTATCCCTCCTACGAGCAGTACTTC. Complete variable domain (other parts from reference TRBV28 and TRBJ2-7): DVKVTQSSRYLVKRTGEKVFLECVQDMDHENMFWYRQDPGLGLRLIYFSYDVKMKEKGDIPEGYSVSREKKERFSLILESASTNQTSMYLCATQWGPDYPSYEQYFGPGTRLTVT.